What follows are 19 T cell receptor beta chains derived from one specimen sequenced in a study of T cell responses to AZD1222 COVID-19 vaccine. Libraries were prepared by immunoSEQ multiplex PCR; TCRdb keeps only in-frame clonotypes and omits some of them. The table has roughly 180,000 clones, around 87% seen once. Sequenced material: peripheral blood, taken on day 0 of AZD1222 vaccination. Receptor source: an adult in good health.

This clone was observed once. The chain couples TRBV5-1 to TRBJ2-7, with TRBD2 matching 7 bases. V gave up 0 bases and J gave up 0 bases; unmatched junction bases: 3. This CDR3 is built from 15 residues. Per the germline V gene, CDR1 is SGHRS and CDR2 is YFSETQ. The CDR3 spells CASSLASGVSYEQYF. CDR3 DNA: TGCGCCAGCAGCTTGGCGAGCGGGGTCTCCTACGAGCAGTACTTC.

The rearrangement joins TRBV24-1 to TRBJ1-2, with D uncertain. Trimming removed 1 base from V and 3 bases from J, with 11 bases in between. Germline V gives CDR1 KGHDR, CDR2 SFDVKD. This CDR3 spans 15 amino acids. The CDR3 DNA follows: TGTGCCACCAGTGATTTATGGGTTGCGGACTATGGCTACACCTTC. Its translation: CATSDLWVADYGYTF.

The chain couples TRBV12-3 or TRBV12-4 to TRBJ2-7; no clear D. Trimming pared 1 base from V and 6 bases from J, leaving 10 bases between. The CDR3 sequence is 13 residues long. CDR3: CASSLGVTFEQYF. The CDR3 DNA sequence: TGTGCCAGCAGTTTAGGCGTCACCTTCGAGCAGTACTTC.

This clone has just a few counts. The rearrangement links TRBV30 to TRBJ2-1; 14 nucleotides line up with TRBD2. The germline gives CDR1 GTSNPN, CDR2 SVGIG (reference sequence). This CDR3 has 15 amino acids. Trimming took 3 bases from V and 8 from J; bases not matched to a gene: 6. CDR3: CAWSKGLAGDHEQFF. The CDR3 DNA reads TGTGCCTGGAGCAAGGGACTAGCGGGAGACCATGAGCAGTTCTTC.

This chain links TRBV6-5 with TRBJ2-7, with D unresolved. Trimming cost V 4 bases and J 5 bases, with 18 bases left between them. The length of the CDR3 is 15 residues. The germline V gene has CDR1 MNHEY and CDR2 SVGAGI. CDR3 nucleotide sequence: TGTGCCAGCAGTTCTCCTAACCGCGAGAAGGACGAGCAGTACTTC. This sequence encodes CASSSPNREKDEQYF.

V is TRBV28 and J is TRBJ2-7, with D uncertain. Trimming removed 6 bases from V and 2 bases from J, with 11 bases in between. CDR1 and CDR2 from the germline V gene are MDHEN and SYDVKM. The CDR3 length is 13 residues. The CDR3 protein is CASSPMAPYEQYF. Here the CDR3 DNA reads TGTGCCAGCAGCCCCATGGCTCCCTACGAGCAGTACTTC.

The chain couples TRBV6-5 to TRBJ1-1; possible D gene TRBD1, 6 bases. In germline, CDR1 is MNHEY, CDR2 SVGAGI. V dropped 4 bases and J dropped 5 bases, with 14 bases sitting between them. CDR3 length: 14 residues. The CDR3 here is CASSLNRERTEAFF. The CDR3 DNA sequence: TGTGCCAGCAGTTTAAACAGGGAGCGGACTGAAGCTTTCTTT.

This sequence joins TRBV7-9 and TRBJ2-7; D remains ambiguous. Germline values: CDR1 SEHNR, CDR2 FQNEAQ (reference sequence). V lost 3 bases and J 6 bases, leaving 9 bases between the germline ends. The CDR3 contains 12 residues. Written as DNA, the CDR3 is TGTGCCAGCAGCTTTATAAAAGGCGAGCAGTACTTC. This sequence encodes CASSFIKGEQYF.

The chain joins TRBV5-1 to TRBJ2-3; D is unclear. The CDR3 runs to 15 residues. Germline V lookup: CDR1 SGHRS, CDR2 YFSETQ. Trimming cost V 0 bases and J 0 bases, with 8 bases left between them. CDR3 loop: CASSLAADSTDTQYF. The CDR3 DNA sequence: TGCGCCAGCAGCTTGGCGGCAGATAGCACAGATACGCAGTATTTT.

The chain employs TRBV11-2 and TRBJ2-7; weak D call: TRBD2 (5 bases). Germline lookup yields CDR1 SGHAT and CDR2 FQNNGV. The CDR3 consists of 14 residues. V was pared by 0 bases and J by 5 bases, with 11 bases between. The CDR3 DNA follows: TGTGCCAGCAGCTTAGAGGCTAGCATCCACGAGCAGTACTTC. Translation: CASSLEASIHEQYF.

The chain combines TRBV5-1 with TRBJ2-1; 13 bases fit TRBD2. This CDR3 has 15 amino acids. V lost 4 bases, J lost 6 bases, and 4 bases stayed unmatched. The V gene's germline CDR1 is SGHRS and CDR2 YFSETQ. CDR3 loop: CASSSGTSGINEQFF. The CDR3 DNA sequence: TGCGCCAGCAGCAGCGGGACTAGCGGGATCAATGAGCAGTTCTTC.

J is TRBJ1-3 and V is TRBV28, with TRBD1 as a possible D gene (6 bases). This CDR3 contains 16 residues. V shed 4 bases and J shed 4 bases, with 17 bases lying between them. Germline V CDR1 and CDR2: MDHEN, SYDVKM. The CDR3 DNA reads TGTGCCAGCAGTTCTCTAGGGGGGGGTCAAGGAAACACCATATATTTT. It codes for CASSSLGGGQGNTIYF.

The chain combines TRBV10-2 with TRBJ2-1; 10 nucleotides match TRBD2. V gave up 3 bases and J gave up 3 bases; unmatched junction bases: 5. Germline loops: CDR1 WSHSY, CDR2 SAAADI. The CDR3 extends over 16 amino acids. CDR3: CASSDPSGRDYNEQFF. Written as DNA, the CDR3 is TGCGCCAGCAGTGATCCTAGCGGGAGAGACTACAATGAGCAGTTCTTC.

The chain employs TRBV5-1 and TRBJ2-3; TRBD1 aligns across 8 bases. CDR1 SGHRS and CDR2 YFSETQ come from the germline V gene. V shed 0 bases and J 4 bases; nucleotides not matched to a gene: 4. The length of the CDR3 is 15 residues. CDR3 DNA sequence: TGCGCCAGCAGCTTGGAAGGACAGGGCCCAGATACGCAGTATTTT. Residues: CASSLEGQGPDTQYF.

V gene TRBV12-3 or TRBV12-4 combines with J gene TRBJ2-7; D unresolved. This CDR3 comprises 11 residues. Trimming removed 8 bases from V and 5 bases from J, with 10 bases in between. CDR3 in DNA: TGTGCCAGCGGCTGGTCTCACGAGCAGTACTTC. Protein: CASGWSHEQYF.

The rearrangement links TRBV27 to TRBJ1-1, with 7 nucleotides matching TRBD1. The CDR3 runs 16 residues. Trimming took 1 base from V and 4 from J; bases not matched to a gene: 9. Looked up from germline, CDR1 is MNHEY and CDR2 is SMNVEV (reference sequence). This CDR3 reads CASSLFPPQGGTEAFF. In DNA, the CDR3 is TGTGCCAGCAGTTTATTCCCCCCCCAGGGGGGCACTGAAGCTTTCTTT.

This clone was recorded once. The chain recombines TRBV6-6 with TRBJ2-3; 11 bases align to TRBD2. Germline CDR1 is MNHNY and CDR2 is SVGAGI (reference sequence). This CDR3 region has 18 residues. The V segment lost 5 bases and the J segment 0 bases; nucleotides outside the gene matches: 10. This CDR3 reads CASSHRGLAASSTDTQYF. CDR3 nucleotides: TGTGCCAGCAGTCATCGGGGACTAGCGGCCTCTAGCACAGATACGCAGTATTTT.

The V call is TRBV2, the J call TRBJ2-7, with D perhaps being TRBD1 or TRBD2 (5 bases each). This CDR3 spans 18 amino acids. CDR1 is SNHLY, CDR2 FYNNEI, per germline. Trimming stripped 0 bases from V and 3 bases from J, with 21 bases between. DNA for the CDR3: TGTGCCAGCAGTGAAGCGTTTGGGGAAATGGGACGAAACTACGAGCAGTACTTC. Translation gives CASSEAFGEMGRNYEQYF.

In the case of this clone: This same CDR3 is encoded by further DNA sequences in the sample. The chain carries TRBV28 and TRBJ1-1; tentatively, D is TRBD1 (6 bases). The germline V gene has CDR1 MDHEN and CDR2 SYDVKM. The CDR3 loop spans 14 amino acids. With 6 bases removed from V and 2 bases from J, the gap between germline ends came to 13 bases. The CDR3 protein is CASSSGHPNTEAFF. In nucleotides, the CDR3 is TGTGCCAGCAGCTCGGGACATCCCAACACTGAAGCTTTCTTT.